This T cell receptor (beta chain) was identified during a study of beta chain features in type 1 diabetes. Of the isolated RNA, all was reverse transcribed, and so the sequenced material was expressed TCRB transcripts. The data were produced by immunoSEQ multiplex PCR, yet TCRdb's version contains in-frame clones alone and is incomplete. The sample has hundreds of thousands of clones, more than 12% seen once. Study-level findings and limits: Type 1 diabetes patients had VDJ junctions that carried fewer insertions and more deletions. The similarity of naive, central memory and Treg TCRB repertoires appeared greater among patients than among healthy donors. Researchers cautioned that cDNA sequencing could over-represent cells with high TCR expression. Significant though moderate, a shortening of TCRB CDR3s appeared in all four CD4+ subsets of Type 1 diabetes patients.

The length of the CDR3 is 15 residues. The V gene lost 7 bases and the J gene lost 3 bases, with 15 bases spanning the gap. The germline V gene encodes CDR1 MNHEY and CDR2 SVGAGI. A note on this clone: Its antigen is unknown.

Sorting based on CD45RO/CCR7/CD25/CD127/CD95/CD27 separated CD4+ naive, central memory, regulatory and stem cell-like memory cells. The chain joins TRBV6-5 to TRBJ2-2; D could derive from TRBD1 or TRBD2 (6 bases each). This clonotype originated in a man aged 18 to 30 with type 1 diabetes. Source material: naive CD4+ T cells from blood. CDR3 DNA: TGTGCCAGCAATGCGAACGGGGGCGACACCGGGGAGCTGTTTTTT. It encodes CASNANGGDTGELFF.